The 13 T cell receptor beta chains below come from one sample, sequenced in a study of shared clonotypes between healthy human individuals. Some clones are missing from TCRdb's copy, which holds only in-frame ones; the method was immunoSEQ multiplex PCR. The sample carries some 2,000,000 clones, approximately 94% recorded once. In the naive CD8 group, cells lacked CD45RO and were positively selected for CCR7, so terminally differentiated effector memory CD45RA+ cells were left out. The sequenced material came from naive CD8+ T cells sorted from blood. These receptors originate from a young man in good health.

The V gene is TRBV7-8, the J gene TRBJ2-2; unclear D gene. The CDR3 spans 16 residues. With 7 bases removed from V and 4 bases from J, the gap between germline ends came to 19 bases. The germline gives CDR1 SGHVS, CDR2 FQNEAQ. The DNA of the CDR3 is TGTGCCAGCACCTCTCCCGTAACTATCAGCACCGGGGAGCTGTTTTTT. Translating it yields CASTSPVTISTGELFF.

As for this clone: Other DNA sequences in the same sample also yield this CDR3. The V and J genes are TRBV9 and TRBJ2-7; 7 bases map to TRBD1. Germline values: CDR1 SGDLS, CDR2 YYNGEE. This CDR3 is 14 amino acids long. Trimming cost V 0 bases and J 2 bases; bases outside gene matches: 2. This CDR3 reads CASSVAQGAYEQYF. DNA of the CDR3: TGTGCCAGCAGCGTAGCTCAGGGGGCCTACGAGCAGTACTTC.

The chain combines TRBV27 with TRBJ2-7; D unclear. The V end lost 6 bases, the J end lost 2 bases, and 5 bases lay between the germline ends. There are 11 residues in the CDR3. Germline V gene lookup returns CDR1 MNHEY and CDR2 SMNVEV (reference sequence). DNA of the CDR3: TGTGCCAGCAGCCTCCCCTACGAGCAGTACTTC. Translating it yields CASSLPYEQYF.

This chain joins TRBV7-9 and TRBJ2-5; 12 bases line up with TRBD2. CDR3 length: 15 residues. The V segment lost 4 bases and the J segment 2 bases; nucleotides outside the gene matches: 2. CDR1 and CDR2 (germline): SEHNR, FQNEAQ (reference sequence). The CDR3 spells CASSSGLAGQETQYF. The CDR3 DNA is TGTGCCAGCAGCTCCGGACTAGCGGGACAAGAGACCCAGTACTTC.

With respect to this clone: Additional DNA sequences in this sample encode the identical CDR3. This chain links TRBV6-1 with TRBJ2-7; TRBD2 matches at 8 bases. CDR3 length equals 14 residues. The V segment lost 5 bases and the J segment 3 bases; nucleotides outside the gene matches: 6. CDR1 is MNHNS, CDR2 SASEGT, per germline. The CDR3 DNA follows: TGTGCCAGCAGTTTGTCGGGGGGGAGCTACGAGCAGTACTTC. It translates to CASSLSGGSYEQYF.

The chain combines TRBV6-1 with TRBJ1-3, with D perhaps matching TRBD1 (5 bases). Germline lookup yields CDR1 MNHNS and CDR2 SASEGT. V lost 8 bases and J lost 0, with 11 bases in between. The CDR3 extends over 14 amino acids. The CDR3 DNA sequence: TGTGCCAGCGGGGGAGGAGGCTCTGGAAACACCATATATTTT. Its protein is CASGGGGSGNTIYF.

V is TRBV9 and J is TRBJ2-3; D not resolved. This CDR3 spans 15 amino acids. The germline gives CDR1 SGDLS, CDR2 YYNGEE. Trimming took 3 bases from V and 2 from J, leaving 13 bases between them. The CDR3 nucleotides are TGTGCCAGCAGCGACGACGGGCCAACCACAGATACGCAGTATTTT. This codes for CASSDDGPTTDTQYF.

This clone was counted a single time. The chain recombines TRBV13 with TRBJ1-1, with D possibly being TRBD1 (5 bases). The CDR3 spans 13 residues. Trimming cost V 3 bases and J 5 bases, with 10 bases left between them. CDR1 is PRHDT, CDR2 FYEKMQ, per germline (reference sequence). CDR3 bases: TGTGCCAGCAGCTTGCCAGGGAAGACTGAAGCTTTCTTT. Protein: CASSLPGKTEAFF. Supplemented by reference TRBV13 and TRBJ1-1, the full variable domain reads AAGVIQSPRHLIKEKRETATLKCYPIPRHDTVYWYQQGPGQDPQFLISFYEKMQSDKGSIPDRFSAQQFSDYHSELNMSSLELGDSALYFCASSLPGKTEAFFGQGTRLTVV.

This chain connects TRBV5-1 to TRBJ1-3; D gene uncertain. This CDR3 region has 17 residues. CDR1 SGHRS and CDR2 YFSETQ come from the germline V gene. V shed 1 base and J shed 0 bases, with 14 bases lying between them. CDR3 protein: CASSLSEGKSSGNTIYF. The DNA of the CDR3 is TGCGCCAGCAGCTTGTCTGAGGGAAAGAGCTCTGGAAACACCATATATTTT.

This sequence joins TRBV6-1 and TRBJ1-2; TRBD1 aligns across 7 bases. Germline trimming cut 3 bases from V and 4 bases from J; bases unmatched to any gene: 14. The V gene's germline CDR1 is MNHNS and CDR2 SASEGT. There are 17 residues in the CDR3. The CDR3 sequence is CASSEGTAIKRVYGYTF. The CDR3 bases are TGTGCCAGCAGTGAGGGGACAGCGATCAAGAGGGTCTATGGCTACACCTTC.

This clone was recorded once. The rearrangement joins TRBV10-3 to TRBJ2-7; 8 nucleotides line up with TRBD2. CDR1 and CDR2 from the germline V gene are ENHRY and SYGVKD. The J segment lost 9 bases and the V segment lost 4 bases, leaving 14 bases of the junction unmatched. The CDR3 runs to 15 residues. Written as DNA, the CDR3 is TGTGCCATCAGTGGGGGCAGCGGGAGTCCCCCCGCGCAGTACTTC. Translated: CAISGGSGSPPAQYF.

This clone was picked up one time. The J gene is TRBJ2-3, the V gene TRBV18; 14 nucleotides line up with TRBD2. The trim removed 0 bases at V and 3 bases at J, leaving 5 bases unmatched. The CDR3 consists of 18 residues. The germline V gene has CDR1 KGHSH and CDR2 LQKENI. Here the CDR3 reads CASSPPGLAGVKTDTQYF. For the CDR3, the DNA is TGTGCCAGCTCACCACCGGGACTAGCGGGGGTCAAGACAGATACGCAGTATTTT.

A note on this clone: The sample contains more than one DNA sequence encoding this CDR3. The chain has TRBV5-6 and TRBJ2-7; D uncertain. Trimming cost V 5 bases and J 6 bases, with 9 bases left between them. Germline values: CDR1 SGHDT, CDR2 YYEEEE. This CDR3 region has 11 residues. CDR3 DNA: TGTGCCAGCAGTTCGTCTGGCGAGCAGTACTTC. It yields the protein CASSSSGEQYF.